A selection of T cell receptor beta chains follows, all from one sample in a study of CD8+CD57+ T cells in acquired aplastic anemia. TCRdb reprocessed the reads with MiXCR, giving one entry per CDR3 protein. The data show 50,000 to 65,000 distinct CDR3 sequences, 55% seen once. The sequencing input was sorted CD4+, CD8+, or CD8+CD57+ T cells (not recorded which) from PBMCs. Receptors were obtained from a human donor in good health, serving as a control. The conserved cysteine and the conserved F or W are not part of the CDR3 here. Each record gives: J gene, V gene, D gene, CDR3 protein. D genes are given only for firm matches.

J gene: TRBJ1-1; V gene: TRBV10-3; D gene: .; CDR3 protein: AIKGGEAF
J gene: TRBJ1-2; V gene: TRBV19; D gene: .; CDR3 protein: ATQGRNYGYT
J gene: TRBJ1-2; V gene: TRBV7-2; D gene: .; CDR3 protein: ASSFRADYGYT
J gene: TRBJ1-2; V gene: TRBV27; D gene: .; CDR3 protein: ASSPVGAPSGYT
J gene: TRBJ2-5; V gene: TRBV24-1; D gene: TRBD1; CDR3 protein: ATSGGQGAGETQY
J gene: TRBJ1-2; V gene: TRBV7-8; D gene: .; CDR3 protein: ASSPPGGVRNGYT
J gene: TRBJ1-1; V gene: TRBV14; D gene: .; CDR3 protein: ASDLFVTRGAEAF
J gene: TRBJ1-2; V gene: TRBV18; D gene: .; CDR3 protein: ASSLDGVPYGYT
J gene: TRBJ2-7; V gene: TRBV7-2; D gene: .; CDR3 protein: ASSFQAYRDEQY
J gene: TRBJ2-7; V gene: TRBV7-3; D gene: .; CDR3 protein: ASSLYAGASYEQY
J gene: TRBJ2-5; V gene: TRBV7-8; D gene: .; CDR3 protein: ASSLIGETQY
J gene: TRBJ2-5; V gene: TRBV10-3; D gene: TRBD1; CDR3 protein: AISETGGRKTQY
J gene: TRBJ2-6; V gene: TRBV11-3; D gene: TRBD1; CDR3 protein: ASSTWDRGGAGANVLT
J gene: TRBJ2-3; V gene: TRBV11-1; D gene: TRBD1; CDR3 protein: ASAPGTGRTDTQY
J gene: TRBJ1-2; V gene: TRBV10-3; D gene: .; CDR3 protein: AITQAMESGYT
J gene: TRBJ2-1; V gene: TRBV24-1; D gene: TRBD2; CDR3 protein: ATSDFPSGRVEQF
J gene: TRBJ1-1; V gene: TRBV5-6; D gene: .; CDR3 protein: ASSNRVSRRNTEAF
J gene: TRBJ1-5; V gene: TRBV24-1; D gene: .; CDR3 protein: ATSDSSPNQPQH
J gene: TRBJ2-1; V gene: TRBV24-1; D gene: TRBD2; CDR3 protein: ATSDWTSEQF
J gene: TRBJ1-4; V gene: TRBV7-6; D gene: .; CDR3 protein: ASSLGQGWEKLF
J gene: TRBJ2-7; V gene: TRBV4-1; D gene: .; CDR3 protein: ASSQVQEYEQY
J gene: TRBJ1-3; V gene: TRBV15; D gene: .; CDR3 protein: ATSSSGGGNSGNTIY